The 9 T cell receptor beta chains listed next were all sequenced from one sample in a study of cytomegalovirus exposure and HLA in healthy donors (dated by TCRdb to the late 2010s). Library creation used the immunoSEQ multiplex PCR assay. A mixture of 60 forward primers for TCR Vbeta segments and 13 reverse primers for TCR Jbeta segments was used in the multiplex PCR. Drawn from immuneACCESS, this table holds only the in-frame rearrangements with V and J called that TCRdb kept. Clones are partly lost; checked studies trace under half to an unresolved V gene and leave the rest unexplained. For this sample there are roughly 140,000 clones; 82% appear just once. The ten largest clones take up under 7.5% of the sample. What was sequenced was PBMCs. The receptors were gathered from a woman aged 45-59 years in good health and CMV-seropositive.

For the CDR3, the DNA is TGCAGCGTTGGGGACAGAGGTGAAAAACTGTTTTTT. It is translated as CSVGDRGEKLFF. V and J are TRBV29-1 and TRBJ1-4; 7 nucleotides agree with TRBD1. This CDR3 has 12 amino acids. The V segment lost 4 bases and the J segment 7 bases; nucleotides outside the gene matches: 3. The germline gives CDR1 SQVTM, CDR2 ANQGSEA.

The chain combines TRBV18 with TRBJ1-1; maybe TRBD1 (6 bases). V dropped 2 bases and J dropped 11 bases, with 15 bases sitting between them. CDR1 and CDR2 (germline): KGHSH, LQKENI. The CDR3 loop spans 13 amino acids. The CDR3 reads CASSPGQPRGAFF. Written as DNA, the CDR3 is TGTGCCAGCTCACCAGGCCAGCCCAGGGGCGCTTTCTTT.

The V gene is TRBV6-1, the J gene TRBJ2-7; TRBD2 matches 7 bases. Per the germline V gene, CDR1 is MNHNS and CDR2 is SASEGT. Trimming removed 7 bases from V and 3 bases from J; junction bases left unmatched: 6. This CDR3 is built from 13 residues. This CDR3 is CASKLGRGYEQYF. CDR3 sequence (DNA): TGTGCCAGCAAGCTGGGGAGGGGCTACGAGCAGTACTTC.

The chain uses TRBV7-2 and TRBJ2-1; 12 nucleotides match TRBD2. The V gene's germline CDR1 is SGHTA and CDR2 FQGNSA. Trimming at V came to 9 bases and at J to 7 bases, leaving 4 bases not matched to a gene. This CDR3 is built from 13 residues. CDR3 protein: CARWLAGGNEQFF. In DNA form, the CDR3 reads TGTGCCAGGTGGCTAGCGGGGGGGAATGAGCAGTTCTTC.

V and J are TRBV29-1 and TRBJ1-2, with TRBD1 as a possible D gene (6 bases). The ends were cut back, 7 bases at V and 8 bases at J, with 14 bases in the middle. The CDR3 length is 11 residues. Germline V gene sequence: CDR1 SQVTM, CDR2 ANQGSEA. CDR3 DNA sequence: TGCAGCGCCCCGGGACAAGGGGGCTACACCTTC. Encoded protein: CSAPGQGGYTF.

The V and J genes are TRBV19 and TRBJ2-1; D may be TRBD2 (6 bases). The CDR3 totals 14 residues. Germline CDR1 is LNHDA and CDR2 is SQIVND (reference sequence). The ends were cut back, 5 bases at V and 5 bases at J, with 13 bases in the middle. The CDR3 spells CASSPRTNDNEQFF. DNA of the CDR3: TGTGCCAGTAGTCCGAGGACTAACGACAATGAGCAGTTCTTC.

The J gene is TRBJ1-1, the V gene TRBV7-8; a possible D gene is TRBD1 (6 bases). The CDR3 sequence is 13 residues long. V was shortened by 5 bases and J by 3 bases, with 10 bases between the two germline ends. Germline loops: CDR1 SGHVS, CDR2 FQNEAQ. The chain's CDR3 is CASSHHRDTEAFF. The CDR3 region has the DNA TGTGCCAGCAGCCACCACAGGGACACTGAAGCTTTCTTT.

The V call is TRBV27, the J call TRBJ1-2, with a tentative D call TRBD1 (6 bases). Germline CDR1 reads MNHEY; CDR2 reads SMNVEV (reference sequence). Trimming removed 4 bases at V and 4 bases at J, with 13 bases between. The CDR3 covers 14 residues. The CDR3 region has the DNA TGTGCCAGCAGTTCAGACGGCAGGGGCTATGGCTACACCTTC. It specifies CASSSDGRGYGYTF.

J is TRBJ1-2 and V is TRBV30; a weak D match, TRBD1 (5 bases). The V and J ends lost 0 bases and 6 bases respectively, with 14 bases between them. The CDR3 has 14 amino acids. CDR1 is GTSNPN and CDR2 is SVGIG in the germline V gene (reference sequence). The CDR3: CAWSVTLQGDGYTF. In DNA form, the CDR3 reads TGTGCCTGGAGTGTAACTCTCCAGGGCGATGGCTACACCTTC. The variable domain in full, completed from reference TRBV30 and TRBJ1-2, reads SQTIHQWPATLVQPVGSPLSLECTVEGTSNPNLYWYRQAAGRGLQLLFYSVGIGQISSEVPQNLSASRPQDRQFILSSKKLLLSDSGFYLCAWSVTLQGDGYTFGSGTRLTVV.